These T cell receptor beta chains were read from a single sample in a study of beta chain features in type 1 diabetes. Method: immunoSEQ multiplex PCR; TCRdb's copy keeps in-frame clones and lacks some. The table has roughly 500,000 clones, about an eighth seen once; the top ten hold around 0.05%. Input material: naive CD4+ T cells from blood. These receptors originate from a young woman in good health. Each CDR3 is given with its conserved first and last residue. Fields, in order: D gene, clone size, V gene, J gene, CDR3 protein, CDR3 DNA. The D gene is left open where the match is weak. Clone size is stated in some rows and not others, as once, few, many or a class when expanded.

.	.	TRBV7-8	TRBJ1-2	CASSLVRGSSARYTF	TGTGCCAGCAGCTTAGTCCGTGGGTCCTCGGCACGCTACACCTTC
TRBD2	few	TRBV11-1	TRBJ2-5	CASSLETSGKETQYF	TGTGCCAGCAGCTTAGAGACTAGCGGGAAAGAGACCCAGTACTTC
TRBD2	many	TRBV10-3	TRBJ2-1	CAISLGLAVNEQFF	TGTGCCATCAGCTTGGGACTAGCGGTCAATGAGCAGTTCTTC
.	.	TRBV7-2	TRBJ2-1	CASSLARVNEQFF	TGTGCCAGCAGCTTAGCAAGGGTCAATGAGCAGTTCTTC
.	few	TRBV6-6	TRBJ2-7	CASSYSTGNSYEQYF	TGTGCCAGCAGTTACTCCACAGGGAACTCCTACGAGCAGTACTTC
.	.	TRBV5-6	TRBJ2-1	CASRPSGTLYNEQFF	TGTGCCAGCAGACCCTCCGGGACACTATACAATGAGCAGTTCTTC
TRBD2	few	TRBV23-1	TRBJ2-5	CASSQSVDGRYQETQYF	TGCGCCAGCAGTCAATCGGTAGACGGGAGGTACCAAGAGACCCAGTACTTC
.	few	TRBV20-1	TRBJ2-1	CSASGYNEQFF	TGCAGTGCTAGTGGCTACAATGAGCAGTTCTTC
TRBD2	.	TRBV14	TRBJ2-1	CASKLADSYNEQFF	TGTGCCAGCAAACTAGCGGATTCCTACAATGAGCAGTTCTTC
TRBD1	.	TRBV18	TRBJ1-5	CASSQTGSNQPQHF	TGTGCCAGCTCACAGACAGGGAGCAATCAGCCCCAGCATTTT
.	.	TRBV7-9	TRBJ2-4	CASSDDRLAKNIQYF	TGTGCCAGCAGCGATGATAGGTTAGCCAAAAACATTCAGTACTTC
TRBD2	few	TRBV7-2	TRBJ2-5	CASSLRRTSGGQQETQYF	TGTGCCAGCAGCTTAAGGCGGACTAGCGGGGGGCAACAAGAGACCCAGTACTTC
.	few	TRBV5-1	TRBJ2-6	CASSLWSSGANVLTF	TGCGCCAGCAGCTTGTGGAGCTCTGGGGCCAACGTCCTGACTTTC
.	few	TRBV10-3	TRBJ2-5	CAISESGLETQYF	TGTGCCATCAGTGAGTCTGGTCTAGAGACCCAGTACTTC
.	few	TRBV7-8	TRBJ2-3	CASSPRTSAYDTQYF	TGTGCCAGCAGTCCCCGGACTTCTGCTTACGATACGCAGTATTTT
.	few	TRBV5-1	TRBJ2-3	CASSSPDLAADTQYF	TGCGCCAGCAGCTCCCCGGATCTAGCTGCAGATACGCAGTATTTT
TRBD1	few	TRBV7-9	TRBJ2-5	CASSPRDSEETQYF	TGTGCCAGCAGCCCCCGGGACAGCGAAGAGACCCAGTACTTC
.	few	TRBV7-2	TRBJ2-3	CASSTLGGPGDTQYF	TGTGCCAGCAGCACACTGGGGGGGCCAGGAGATACGCAGTATTTT